A single T cell receptor beta chain is shown here with its context. The antigen is unknown. Within the sample, other DNA sequences also encode this same CDR3. This CDR3 is 14 amino acids long. The germline CDR1 and CDR2 sequences are SGHRS and YFSETQ. Trimming cost V 0 bases and J 4 bases; bases outside gene matches: 1. The data were taken from a study of cytomegalovirus exposure and HLA in healthy donors. Whole-study context: The roughly 120 million unique TCR beta sequences, from about 179 million T cells, were found by an earlier analysis.

PCR was performed using 60 Vbeta and 13 Jbeta primers. Using immunoSEQ multiplex PCR, the repertoire was profiled, and TCRdb retains in-frame clones only, with some absent. The sample holds some 150,000 clones; more than 75% are singletons and the top ten take roughly 3.1%. Findings and limits, study-wide: A link between a missense DCLRE1C variant and TCR beta V- and J-gene trimming emerged from a later analysis. Within a later analysis, the majority of CMV-associated TCR beta chains appeared HLA-restricted. Earlier analysis yielded a pattern in which most TCR beta V segments were productive about 87% or about 30% of the time.

Sequences were obtained from PBMCs. This clonotype originated in a man aged 18 to 30 in good health and CMV-seropositive. V is TRBV5-1 and J is TRBJ2-1, with TRBD2 matching over 7 bases. The chain's CDR3 is CASSLEAGYNEQFF. The CDR3 DNA reads TGCGCCAGCAGCTTGGAAGCGGGGTACAATGAGCAGTTCTTC.